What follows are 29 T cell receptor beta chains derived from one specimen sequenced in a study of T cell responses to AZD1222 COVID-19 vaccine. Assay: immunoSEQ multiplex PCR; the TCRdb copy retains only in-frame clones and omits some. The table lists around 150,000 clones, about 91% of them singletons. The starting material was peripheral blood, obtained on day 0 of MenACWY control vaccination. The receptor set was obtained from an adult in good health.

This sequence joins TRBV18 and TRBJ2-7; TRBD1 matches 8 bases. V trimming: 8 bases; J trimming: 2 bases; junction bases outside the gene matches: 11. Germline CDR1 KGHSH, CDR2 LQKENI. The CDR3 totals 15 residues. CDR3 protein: CASRLPGQGAYEQYF. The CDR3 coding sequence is TGTGCCAGCCGTCTCCCCGGACAGGGAGCCTACGAGCAGTACTTC.

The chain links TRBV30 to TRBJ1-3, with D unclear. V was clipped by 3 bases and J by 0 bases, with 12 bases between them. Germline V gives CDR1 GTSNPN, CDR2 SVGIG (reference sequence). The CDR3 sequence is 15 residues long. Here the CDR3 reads CAWSARALSGNTIYF. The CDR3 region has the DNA TGTGCCTGGAGCGCCAGAGCTCTCTCTGGAAACACCATATATTTT.

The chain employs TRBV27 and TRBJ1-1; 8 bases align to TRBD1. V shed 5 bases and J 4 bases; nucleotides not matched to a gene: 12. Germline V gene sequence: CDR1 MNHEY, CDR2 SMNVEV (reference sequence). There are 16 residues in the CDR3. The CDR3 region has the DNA TGTGCCAGCAGTCGGAGGGCAGGGGGCATGGGCACTGAAGCTTTCTTT. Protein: CASSRRAGGMGTEAFF.

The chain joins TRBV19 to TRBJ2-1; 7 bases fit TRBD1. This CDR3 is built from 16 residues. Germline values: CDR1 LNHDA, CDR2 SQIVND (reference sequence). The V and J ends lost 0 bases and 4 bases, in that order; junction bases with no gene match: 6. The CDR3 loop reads CASSIERTGAYNEQFF. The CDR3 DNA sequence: TGTGCCAGTAGTATAGAAAGAACAGGGGCATACAATGAGCAGTTCTTC. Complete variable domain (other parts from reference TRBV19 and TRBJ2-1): DGGITQSPKYLFRKEGQNVTLSCEQNLNHDAMYWYRQDPGQGLRLIYYSQIVNDFQKGDIAEGYSVSREKKESFPLTVTSAQKNPTAFYLCASSIERTGAYNEQFFGPGTRLTVL.

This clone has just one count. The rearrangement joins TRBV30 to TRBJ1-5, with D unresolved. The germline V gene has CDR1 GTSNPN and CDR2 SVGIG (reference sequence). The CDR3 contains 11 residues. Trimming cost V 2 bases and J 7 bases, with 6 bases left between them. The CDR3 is CAWSTGQPQHF. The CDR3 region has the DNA TGTGCCTGGAGTACGGGACAGCCCCAGCATTTT.

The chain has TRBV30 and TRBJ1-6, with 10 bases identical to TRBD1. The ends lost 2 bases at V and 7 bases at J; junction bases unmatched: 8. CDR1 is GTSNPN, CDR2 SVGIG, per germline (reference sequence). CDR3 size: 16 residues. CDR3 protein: CAWSPAAGQGNSPLHF. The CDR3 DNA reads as TGTGCCTGGAGTCCCGCGGCGGGACAGGGGAATTCACCCCTCCACTTT.

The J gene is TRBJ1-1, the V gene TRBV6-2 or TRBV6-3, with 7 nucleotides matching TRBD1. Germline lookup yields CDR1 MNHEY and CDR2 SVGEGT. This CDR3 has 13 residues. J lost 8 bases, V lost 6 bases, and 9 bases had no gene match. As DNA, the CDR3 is TGTGCCAGCAGGCCTGAAGGGGGCCCAGAAGCTTTCTTT. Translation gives CASRPEGGPEAFF.

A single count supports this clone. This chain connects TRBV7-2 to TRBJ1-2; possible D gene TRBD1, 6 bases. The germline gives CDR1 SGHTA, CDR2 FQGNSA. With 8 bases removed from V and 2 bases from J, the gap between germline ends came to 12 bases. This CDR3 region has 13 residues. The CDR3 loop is CASSRQENYGYTF. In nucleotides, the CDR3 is TGTGCCAGCTCTCGACAGGAGAACTATGGCTACACCTTC.

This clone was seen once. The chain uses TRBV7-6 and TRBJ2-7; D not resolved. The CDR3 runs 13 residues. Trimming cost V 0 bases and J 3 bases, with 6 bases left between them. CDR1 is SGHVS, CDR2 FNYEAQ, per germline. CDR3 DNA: TGTGCCAGCAGCTTAGCCGCTAGCTACGAGCAGTACTTC. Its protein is CASSLAASYEQYF.

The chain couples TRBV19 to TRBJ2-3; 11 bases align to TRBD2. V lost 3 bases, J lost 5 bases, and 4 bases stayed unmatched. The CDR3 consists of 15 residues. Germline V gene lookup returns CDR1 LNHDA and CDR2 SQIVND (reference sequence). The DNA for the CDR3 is TGTGCCAGTAGTATGGTACTAGCGGGAGTAGATACGCAGTATTTT. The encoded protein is CASSMVLAGVDTQYF.

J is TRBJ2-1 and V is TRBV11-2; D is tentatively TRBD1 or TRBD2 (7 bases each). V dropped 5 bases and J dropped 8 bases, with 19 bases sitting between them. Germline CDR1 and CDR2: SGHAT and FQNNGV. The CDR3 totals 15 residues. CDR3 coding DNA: TGTGCCAGCAGCCTGGGAGGGGGCGCAAGGGATGAGCAGTTCTTC. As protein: CASSLGGGARDEQFF.

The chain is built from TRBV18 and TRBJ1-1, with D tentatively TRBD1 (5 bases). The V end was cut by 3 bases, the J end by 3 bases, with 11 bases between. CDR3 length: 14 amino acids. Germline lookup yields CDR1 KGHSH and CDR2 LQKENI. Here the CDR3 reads CASSPQGGDTEAFF. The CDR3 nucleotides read TGTGCCAGCTCACCCCAGGGTGGGGACACTGAAGCTTTCTTT.

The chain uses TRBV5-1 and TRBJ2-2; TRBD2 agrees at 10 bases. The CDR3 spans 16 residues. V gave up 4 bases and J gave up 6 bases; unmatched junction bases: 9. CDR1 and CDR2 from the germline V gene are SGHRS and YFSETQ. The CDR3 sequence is CASSQSRLAGAGELFF. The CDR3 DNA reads TGCGCCAGCAGCCAGAGTAGGCTAGCGGGAGCCGGGGAGCTGTTTTTT.

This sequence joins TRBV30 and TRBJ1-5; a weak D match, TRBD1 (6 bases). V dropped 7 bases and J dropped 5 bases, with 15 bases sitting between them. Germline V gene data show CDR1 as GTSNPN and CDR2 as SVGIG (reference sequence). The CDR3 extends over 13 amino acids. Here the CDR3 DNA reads TGTGCCTACGATTTGTCAGGGGATCAGCCCCAGCATTTT. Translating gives CAYDLSGDQPQHF.

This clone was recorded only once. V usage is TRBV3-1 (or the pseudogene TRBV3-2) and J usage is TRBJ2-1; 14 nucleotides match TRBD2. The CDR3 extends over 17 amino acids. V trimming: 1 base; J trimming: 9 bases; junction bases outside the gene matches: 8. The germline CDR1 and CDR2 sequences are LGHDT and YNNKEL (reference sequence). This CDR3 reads CASSQALTSGREVEQFF. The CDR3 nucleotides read TGTGCCAGCAGCCAAGCCTTGACTAGCGGGAGGGAAGTTGAGCAGTTCTTC.

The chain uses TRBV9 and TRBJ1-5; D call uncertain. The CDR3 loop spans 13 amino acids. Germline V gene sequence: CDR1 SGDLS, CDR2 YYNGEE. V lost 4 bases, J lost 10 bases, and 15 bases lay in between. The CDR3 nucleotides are TGTGCCAGCAGCTCTTCAGGATCCCGTCCCCAGCATTTT. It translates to CASSSSGSRPQHF.

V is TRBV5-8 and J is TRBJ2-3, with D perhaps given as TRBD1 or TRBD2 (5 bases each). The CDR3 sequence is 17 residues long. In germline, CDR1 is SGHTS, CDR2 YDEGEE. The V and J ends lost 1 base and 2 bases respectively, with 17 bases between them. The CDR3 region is CASSLLAGPGATDTQYF. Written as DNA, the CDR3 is TGTGCCAGCAGCTTGTTAGCTGGGCCCGGGGCCACAGATACGCAGTATTTT. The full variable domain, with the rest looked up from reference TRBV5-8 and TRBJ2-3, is EAGVTQSPTHLIKTRGQQATLRCSPISGHTSVYWYQQALGLGLQFLLWYDEGEERNRGNFPPRFSGRQFPNYSSELNVNALELEDSALYLCASSLLAGPGATDTQYFGPGTRLTVL.

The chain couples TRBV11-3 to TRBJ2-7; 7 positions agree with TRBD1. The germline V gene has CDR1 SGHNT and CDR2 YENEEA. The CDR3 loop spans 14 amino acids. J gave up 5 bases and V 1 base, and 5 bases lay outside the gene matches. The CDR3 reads CASSLGQGIDEQYF. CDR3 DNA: TGTGCCAGCAGCTTAGGACAGGGAATCGACGAGCAGTACTTC.

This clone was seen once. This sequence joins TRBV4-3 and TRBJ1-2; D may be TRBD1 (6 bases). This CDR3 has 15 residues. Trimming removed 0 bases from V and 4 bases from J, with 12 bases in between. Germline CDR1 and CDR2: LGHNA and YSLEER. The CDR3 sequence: CASSQDPGQPYGYTF. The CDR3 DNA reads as TGCGCCAGCAGCCAAGACCCGGGACAACCCTATGGCTACACCTTC.

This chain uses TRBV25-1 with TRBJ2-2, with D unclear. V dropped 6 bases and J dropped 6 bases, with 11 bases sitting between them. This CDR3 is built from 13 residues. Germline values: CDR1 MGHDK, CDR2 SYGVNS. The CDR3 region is CASSYLVAGELFF. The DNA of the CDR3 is TGTGCCAGCAGCTACTTAGTGGCCGGGGAGCTGTTTTTT.

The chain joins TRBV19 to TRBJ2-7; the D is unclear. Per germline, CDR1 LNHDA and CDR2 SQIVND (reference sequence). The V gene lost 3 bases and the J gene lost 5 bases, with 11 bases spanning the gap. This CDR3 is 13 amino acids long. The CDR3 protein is CASSIGWRDEQYF. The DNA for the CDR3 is TGTGCCAGTAGTATTGGTTGGAGAGACGAGCAGTACTTC. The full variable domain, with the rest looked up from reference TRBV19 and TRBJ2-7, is DGGITQSPKYLFRKEGQNVTLSCEQNLNHDAMYWYRQDPGQGLRLIYYSQIVNDFQKGDIAEGYSVSREKKESFPLTVTSAQKNPTAFYLCASSIGWRDEQYFGPGTRLTVT.

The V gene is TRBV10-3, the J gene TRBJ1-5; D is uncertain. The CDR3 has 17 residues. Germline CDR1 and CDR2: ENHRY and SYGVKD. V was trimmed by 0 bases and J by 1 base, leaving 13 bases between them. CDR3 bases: TGTGCCATCAGTGAGTCCCCGACCGGAGGCAGCAATCAGCCCCAGCATTTT. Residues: CAISESPTGGSNQPQHF.

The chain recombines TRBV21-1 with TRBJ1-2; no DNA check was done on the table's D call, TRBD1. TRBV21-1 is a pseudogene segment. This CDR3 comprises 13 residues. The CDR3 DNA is TGTGCCAGCAGCAACCCGGACAGGGACGGCTACACCTTC. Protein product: CASSNPDRDGYTF.

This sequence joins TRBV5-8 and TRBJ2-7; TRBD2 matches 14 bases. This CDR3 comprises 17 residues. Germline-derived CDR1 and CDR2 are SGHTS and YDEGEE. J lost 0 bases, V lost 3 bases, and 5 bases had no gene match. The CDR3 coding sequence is TGTGCCAGCAGCTCCGGGACTAGCGGGAGCTACTCCTACGAGCAGTACTTC. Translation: CASSSGTSGSYSYEQYF.

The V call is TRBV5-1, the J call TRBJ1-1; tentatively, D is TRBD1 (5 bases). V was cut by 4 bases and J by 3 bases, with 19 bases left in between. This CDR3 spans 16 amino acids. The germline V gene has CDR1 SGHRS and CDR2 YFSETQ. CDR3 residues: CASSRNGGGVDTEAFF. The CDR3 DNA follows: TGCGCCAGCAGCCGTAATGGAGGAGGGGTTGACACTGAAGCTTTCTTT.

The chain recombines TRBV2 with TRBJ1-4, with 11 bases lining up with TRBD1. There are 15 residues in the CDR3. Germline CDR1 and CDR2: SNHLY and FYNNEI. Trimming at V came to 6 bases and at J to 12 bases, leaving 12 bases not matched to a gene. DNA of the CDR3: TGTGCCAGCAGGGCCGGGACAGGGGGTTTTGAGGAACTGTTTTTT. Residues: CASRAGTGGFEELFF.

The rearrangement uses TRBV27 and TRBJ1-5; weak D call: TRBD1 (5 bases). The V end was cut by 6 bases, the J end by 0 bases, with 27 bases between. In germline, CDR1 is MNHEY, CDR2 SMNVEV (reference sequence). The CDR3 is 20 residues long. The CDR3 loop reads CASSSRKDSSDFYSNQPQHF. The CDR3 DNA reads TGTGCCAGCAGCTCCAGAAAAGACAGCTCCGACTTCTATAGCAATCAGCCCCAGCATTTT.

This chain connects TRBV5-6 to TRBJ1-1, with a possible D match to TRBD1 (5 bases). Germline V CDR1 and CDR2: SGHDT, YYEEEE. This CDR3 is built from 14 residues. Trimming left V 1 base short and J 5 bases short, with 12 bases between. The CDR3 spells CASSLPGSGTEAFF. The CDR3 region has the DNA TGTGCCAGCAGCTTGCCAGGGTCGGGGACTGAAGCTTTCTTT.

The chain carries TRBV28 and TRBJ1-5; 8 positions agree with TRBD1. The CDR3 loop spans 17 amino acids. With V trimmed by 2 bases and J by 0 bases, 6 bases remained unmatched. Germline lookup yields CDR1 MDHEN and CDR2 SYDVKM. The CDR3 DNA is TGTGCCAGCAGTTTACAGGGGGCGGTTTTTAGCAATCAGCCCCAGCATTTT. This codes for CASSLQGAVFSNQPQHF. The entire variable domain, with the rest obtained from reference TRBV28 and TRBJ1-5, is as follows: DVKVTQSSRYLVKRTGEKVFLECVQDMDHENMFWYRQDPGLGLRLIYFSYDVKMKEKGDIPEGYSVSREKKERFSLILESASTNQTSMYLCASSLQGAVFSNQPQHFGDGTRLSIL.